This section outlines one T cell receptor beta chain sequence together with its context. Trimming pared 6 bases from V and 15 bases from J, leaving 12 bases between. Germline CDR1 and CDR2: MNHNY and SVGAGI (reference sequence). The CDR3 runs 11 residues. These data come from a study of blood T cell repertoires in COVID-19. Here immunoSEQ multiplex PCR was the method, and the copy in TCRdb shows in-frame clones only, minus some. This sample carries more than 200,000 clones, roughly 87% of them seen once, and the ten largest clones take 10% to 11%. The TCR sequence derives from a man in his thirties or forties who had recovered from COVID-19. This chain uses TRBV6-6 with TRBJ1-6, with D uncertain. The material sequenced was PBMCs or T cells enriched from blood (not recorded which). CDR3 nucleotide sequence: TGTGCCAGCAGCCTCTTTAACAGCCTCCACTTT. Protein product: CASSLFNSLHF.